The clone carrying this TCR beta chain occurred many times. Its antigen is unidentified. A junction boundary mismatches the germline segment, possibly from a read error. Beta-chain TCR CDR3 regions were amplified from RNA transcripts. After a first-round RT-PCR with HTBI primers, a second-round multiplex PCR was run. Each CDR3 protein gets one entry after TCRdb re-called the multiplex PCR reads with MiXCR. The data contain a few hundred thousand distinct CDR3 sequences, approximately 18% of them seen just once; the ten biggest clones take up roughly 2.4%. This CDR3 comprises 15 residues. Germline lookup yields CDR1 SGHAT and CDR2 FQNNGV. The data are from a study of Graves' ophthalmopathy and Graves' hyperthyroidism. General study findings and limits: Most expanded clonotypes in thyroid above 0.001 frequency also showed up in blood.

The sequencing sample was made of peripheral blood. The J gene is TRBJ2-7, the V gene TRBV11-2; no firm D call. This sequence originates from an adult woman with stable Graves' hyperthyroidism. CDR3 nucleotide sequence: TGTGCCAGCAGCGTAGAGGCAGTGAATTCCTACGAGCAGTACTTC. Translation: CASSVEAVNSYEQYF.